This is a list of T cell receptor beta chains from one sample in a study of monozygotic twins with inflammatory bowel disease. Following a re-call of the 5' RACE reads, TCRdb has one entry per CDR3 protein and lacks DNA. The sample is made up of 150,000 to 200,000 distinct CDR3 sequences, and the top ten hold about 2.4% of it. The sample taken for sequencing was blood. The receptors shown here come from a human donor with ulcerative colitis or Crohn's disease, or a healthy co-twin of an affected twin (not recorded which). CDR3s include the opening cysteine and the closing phenylalanine or tryptophan.

v_gene	j_gene	CDR3aa
TRBV11-3	TRBJ2-4	CASSLGGSGIQYF
TRBV5-6	TRBJ1-1	CASSLSGGIAFF
TRBV18	TRBJ2-3	CASSPRAGNTDTQYF
TRBV5-4	TRBJ2-7	CASSTPTSGGYEQYF
TRBV5-4	TRBJ1-1	CASSHGYNTEAFF
TRBV28	TRBJ2-1	CASSVPGFEQFF
TRBV11-1	TRBJ2-4	CASTTGSAAFGGSGLNIQYF
TRBV10-3	TRBJ1-2	CAISGTGDEGSGYTF
TRBV12-3/TRBV12-4	TRBJ1-2	CASSLLQGGGGYTF
TRBV6-5	TRBJ2-7	CASSYSAETYEQYF
TRBV20-1	TRBJ2-3	CSARDFQGTSGGTDTQYF
TRBV4-2	TRBJ1-3	CASSQPRGSGNTIYF
TRBV13	TRBJ2-7	CASSFKPGQGLEQYF